One sample yielded the 17 T cell receptor beta chains listed below, sequenced in a study of blood T cell repertoires in COVID-19. Generated by immunoSEQ multiplex PCR, the TCRdb table keeps only in-frame clones and is missing some. The table has about 82,000 clones, about 73% seen once. Sequencing was performed on peripheral blood. The receptors come from a man in his 60s with COVID-19, enrolled during active disease.

This clone was counted between two and nine times. The chain uses TRBV7-3 and TRBJ2-2; D not resolved. Germline-derived CDR1 and CDR2 are SGHTA and FQGTGA. This CDR3 contains 13 residues. With 6 bases removed from V and 2 bases from J, the gap between germline ends came to 7 bases. CDR3 nucleotides: TGTGCCAGCAGTTCCAGTAACACCGGGGAGCTGTTTTTT. Protein: CASSSSNTGELFF.

In this sample, this clone turned up a few times. The V gene is TRBV6-5, the J gene TRBJ2-1; 10 nucleotides agree with TRBD2. CDR1 and CDR2 (germline): MNHEY, SVGAGI. The CDR3 is 15 amino acids. V was clipped by 5 bases and J by 2 bases; unmatched bases: 3. The CDR3 DNA sequence: TGTGCCAGCAGTACCCTAGCGGGAGCCTACAATGAGCAGTTCTTC. As protein: CASSTLAGAYNEQFF.

The genes are TRBV5-1 and TRBJ1-2; the D is unclear. There are 12 residues in the CDR3. Per the germline V gene, CDR1 is SGHRS and CDR2 is YFSETQ. Trimming took 4 bases from V and 2 from J, leaving 6 bases between them. The CDR3 DNA reads TGCGCCAGCAGCGTCGGGAACTATGGCTACACCTTC. Encoded protein: CASSVGNYGYTF.

V usage is TRBV10-3 and J usage is TRBJ2-3; D possibly corresponds to TRBD1 (5 bases). Germline CDR1 is ENHRY and CDR2 is SYGVKD. The CDR3 consists of 13 residues. The ends were cut back, 6 bases at V and 2 bases at J, with 9 bases in the middle. CDR3 loop: CAIRTGITDTQYF. The CDR3 nucleotides read TGTGCCATCAGAACAGGAATCACAGATACGCAGTATTTT.

The chain couples TRBV7-6 to TRBJ2-3; 8 bases map to TRBD2. Trimming cost V 1 base and J 4 bases; bases outside gene matches: 1. The CDR3 has 14 amino acids. Germline CDR1 is SGHVS and CDR2 is FNYEAQ. CDR3 sequence (DNA): TGTGCCAGCAGCTTAGGGACTAGCCCAGATACGCAGTATTTT. This sequence encodes CASSLGTSPDTQYF.

The gene calls are TRBV9 and TRBJ2-5, with D maybe TRBD2 (5 bases). Germline values: CDR1 SGDLS, CDR2 YYNGEE. The germline V and J ends were trimmed by 0 bases and 2 bases, with 11 bases remaining between them. This CDR3 spans 15 amino acids. CDR3 coding DNA: TGTGCCAGCAGCGTAGATGCCGGGGAGCAAGAGACCCAGTACTTC. It specifies CASSVDAGEQETQYF.

CDR3 residues: CASSPDRGRQETQYF. In DNA form, the CDR3 reads TGTGCCAGCAGCCCCGACAGGGGGCGTCAAGAGACCCAGTACTTC. V is TRBV7-3 and J is TRBJ2-5; 10 nucleotides align to TRBD1. Germline V gives CDR1 SGHTA, CDR2 FQGTGA. J was trimmed by 2 bases and V by 5 bases; bases with no gene match: 5. The CDR3 loop spans 15 amino acids.

CDR3 loop: CASSMASSYEQYF. CDR3 bases: TGTGCCAGTAGTATGGCCTCCTCCTACGAGCAGTACTTC. The chain recombines TRBV19 with TRBJ2-7; D remains ambiguous. Trimming stripped 3 bases from V and 0 bases from J, with 6 bases between. This CDR3 spans 13 amino acids. From germline, CDR1 is LNHDA and CDR2 SQIVND (reference sequence).

The CDR3 region is CASSQESLVQETQYF. DNA of the CDR3: TGCGCCAGCAGCCAAGAGAGCTTGGTCCAAGAGACCCAGTACTTC. V is TRBV4-3 and J is TRBJ2-5; D unclear. CDR3 length equals 15 residues. Deletions cut 0 bases from V and 1 base from J, with 9 bases between. Germline V lookup: CDR1 LGHNA, CDR2 YSLEER.

This clone was seen repeatedly, ten times or more. This chain links TRBV5-6 with TRBJ2-7; TRBD1 agrees at 11 bases. V lost 3 bases and J lost 4; bases outside the gene matches: 9. The CDR3 loop spans 16 amino acids. CDR1 and CDR2 (germline): SGHDT, YYEEEE. CDR3 coding DNA: TGTGCCAGCAGCTCAGGGACAGGGGGATTTGGATACGAGCAGTACTTC. Protein sequence: CASSSGTGGFGYEQYF.

The chain is built from TRBV2 and TRBJ1-1; D gene uncertain. The CDR3 runs 13 residues. V lost 11 bases, J lost 0 bases, and 13 bases lay in between. Germline V gene sequence: CDR1 SNHLY, CDR2 FYNNEI. The CDR3 loop is CALSPLLNTEAFF. The CDR3 coding sequence is TGTGCCCTAAGTCCCCTTTTGAACACTGAAGCTTTCTTT.

The chain links TRBV27 to TRBJ1-4; D may be TRBD1 (6 bases). Germline CDR1 and CDR2: MNHEY and SMNVEV (reference sequence). V gave up 2 bases and J gave up 2 bases, with 24 bases separating them. The CDR3 is 20 residues long. CDR3 region: CASSLMGARGWGPTNEKLFF. The CDR3, as DNA: TGTGCCAGCAGTTTAATGGGGGCTCGGGGATGGGGGCCTACTAATGAAAAACTGTTTTTT.

The chain combines TRBV23-1 with TRBJ1-3; D is unresolved. TRBV23-1 is an ORF, with its function uncertain. This CDR3 has 16 residues. V lost 4 bases and J lost 3, with 16 bases in between. As DNA, the CDR3 is TGCGCCAGCAGTCCCCAGGCCTTATACGATGGAAACACCATATATTTT. Its protein is CASSPQALYDGNTIYF.

This sequence joins TRBV6-5 and TRBJ2-1; a possible D gene is TRBD2 (5 bases). This CDR3 has 14 amino acids. Trimming stripped 2 bases from V and 9 bases from J, with 14 bases between. From germline, CDR1 is MNHEY and CDR2 SVGAGI. The CDR3 nucleotides are TGTGCCAGCAGTTACGGACCCCCCGCGGGTGAGCAGTTCTTC. Its translation: CASSYGPPAGEQFF.

The chain has TRBV5-4 and TRBJ2-1, with D possibly being TRBD1 (6 bases). The CDR3 covers 14 residues. The germline gives CDR1 SGHNT, CDR2 YYREEE (reference sequence). With 0 bases removed from V and 5 bases from J, the gap between germline ends came to 9 bases. DNA of the CDR3: TGTGCCAGCAGCTTGGTAAGGGACAACAATGAGCAGTTCTTC. As protein: CASSLVRDNNEQFF.

The chain recombines TRBV6-5 with TRBJ2-3; 10 bases are a match to TRBD1. CDR1 and CDR2 from the germline V gene are MNHEY and SVGAGI. V lost 7 bases, J lost 4 bases, and 8 bases stayed unmatched. CDR3 length: 15 residues. The CDR3 spells CASMGGDRGADTQYF. The CDR3 nucleotides are TGTGCCAGCATGGGGGGGGACAGGGGTGCAGATACGCAGTATTTT.

J is TRBJ1-4 and V is TRBV2; D is perhaps TRBD1 (6 bases). The CDR3 loop spans 14 amino acids. CDR1 and CDR2 (germline): SNHLY, FYNNEI. The V gene lost 5 bases and the J gene lost 4 bases, with 11 bases spanning the gap. The CDR3 DNA reads TGTGCCAGCAGTCCCGACAGGAATAATGAAAAACTGTTTTTT. Translated, it gives CASSPDRNNEKLFF.